Listed below are T cell receptor beta chains from one sample, sequenced in a study of CD4 and CD8 cells across lung adenocarcinoma regions. Each CDR3 protein is one row after TCRdb ran MiXCR on the PCR reads. The sample contains 9,000 to 10,000 distinct CDR3 sequences, approximately 51% of which appear only once. Sample: CD4+ T cells from the margin of a lung tumor. The receptors here all came from a male donor with lung adenocarcinoma. The CD4 and CD8 labels of this study may be unreliable. CDR3s include the opening cysteine and the closing phenylalanine or tryptophan. The D gene is left open where the match is weak. Some rows mark clone size as missing; the rest say once, few, many or name a class of expanded clone.

V	J	D	size	DNA	CDR3
TRBV4-1	TRBJ2-7	-	many	TGCGCCAGCAGCCACAGGGCTCTTTTTACAGGCCACTACGAGCAGTACTTC	CASSHRALFTGHYEQYF
TRBV4-1	TRBJ2-4	-	many	TGCGCCAGCAGCCCGCGGTGGGTGGGTAGCGCCCGCATTCAGTACTTC	CASSPRWVGSARIQYF
TRBV6-1	TRBJ2-1	TRBD2	few	TGTGCCAGCATCAGGACTAGCGGCCACCTGGGGCCCCCTGAGCAGTTCTTC	CASIRTSGHLGPPEQFF
TRBV6-5	TRBJ2-5	-	-	-	CASILGQWGEQYF
TRBV9	TRBJ1-3	-	-	TGTGCCAGCAGCGTAGAAGGGGGGACTGGAAACACCATATATTTT	CASSVEGGTGNTIYF
TRBV5-3	TRBJ1-1	TRBD1	medium-sized	TGTGCCAGAAGCTCACTCCCGGGACAGGGAAGGAACACTGAAGCTTTCTTT	CARSSLPGQGRNTEAFF
TRBV27	TRBJ2-2	TRBD1	medium-sized	TGTGCCAGCAGACAGGGGCTGGTTACCGGGGAGCTGTTTTTT	CASRQGLVTGELFF
TRBV3-1	TRBJ2-2	TRBD2	few	TGTGCCAGCAGTCCGGGACTAGCGGGCACCGGGGAGCTGTTTTTT	CASSPGLAGTGELFF
TRBV15	TRBJ1-4	TRBD1	many	TGTGCCACCAGCAGAGCCGACAGGGGGGCGAATGAAAAACTGTTTTTT	CATSRADRGANEKLFF
TRBV11-2	TRBJ2-7	-	-	TGTGCCAGCAGTACCTTTACCTACGAGCAGTACTTC	CASSTFTYEQYF
TRBV6-1	TRBJ2-5	-	few	TGTGCCAGCAGCTGGGGTATCCGAGAGACCCAGTACTTC	CASSWGIRETQYF
TRBV12-3/TRBV12-4	TRBJ2-7	TRBD2	few	TGTGCCAGCAGCCGTAGCGGGTCGTTCTCCTACGAGCAGTACTTC	CASSRSGSFSYEQYF
TRBV27	TRBJ2-3	-	-	TGTGCCAGCAGTCCCCAAGGAAGCGGTAGGGAGACAGATACGCAGTATTTT	CASSPQGSGRETDTQYF
TRBV27	TRBJ1-4	TRBD1	medium-sized	TGTGCCAGCACCACCGACCCCCGGACAGGAAGGGAAAAACTGTTTTTT	CASTTDPRTGREKLFF
TRBV12-3/TRBV12-4	TRBJ1-3	-	-	TGTGCCAGCAGTTTAGGCACCGCTGGAAACACCATATATTTT	CASSLGTAGNTIYF
TRBV14	TRBJ2-3	TRBD2	few	TGTGCCAGCAGCGTGGCAGGGACTAGCGGGGATACGCAGTATTTT	CASSVAGTSGDTQYF
TRBV6-5	TRBJ2-2	TRBD2	few	TGTGCCAGCAGTTGGGGGGGAGGGCCCGAGGGCACCGGGGAGCTGTTTTTT	CASSWGGGPEGTGELFF
TRBV4-1	TRBJ2-3	-	many	TGCGCCAGCAGCCAACAGGAATCTAGCACAGATACGCAGTATTTT	CASSQQESSTDTQYF
TRBV6-1	TRBJ2-3	TRBD2	-	TGTGCGGGCAGCGGGGCCCTTGACCCAGAGACGCAGTATTTC	CAGSGALDPETQYF
TRBV10-1	TRBJ2-1	TRBD2	-	TGCGCCAGCAGTGGGACGGGAGGGCCCCAGTTCTTC	CASSGTGGPQFF
TRBV27	TRBJ1-1	-	medium-sized	TGTGCCAGCAGTTTAATGGCAGAGGGAAAGAGTATATCTGAAGCTTTCTTT	CASSLMAEGKSISEAFF
TRBV27	TRBJ2-3	TRBD2	-	TGTGCCAGCAGTACCCGACTAGCGGGATTGGAAAATACGCAGTATTTT	CASSTRLAGLENTQYF
TRBV4-1	TRBJ2-7	-	many	TGCGCCAGCAGCCAAGGCATAGGCCCCTACGAGCAGTACTTC	CASSQGIGPYEQYF
TRBV27	TRBJ2-1	-	-	TGTGCCATTAGGCAGGGGTCTGAGCAGTTCTTC	CAIRQGSEQFF
TRBV7-3	TRBJ2-3	TRBD2	-	TGTGCCAGCAGCGCGCGGGGGATCAGCACAGATACGCAGTATTTT	CASSARGISTDTQYF
TRBV10-1	TRBJ2-1	TRBD1	-	TGCGCCAGCAGTGACGCAGGGGGCAATGAGCAGTTCTTC	CASSDAGGNEQFF
TRBV7-2	TRBJ2-1	-	medium-sized	TGTGCCAGCCCCAATGAGCAGTTCTTC	CASPNEQFF
TRBV6-4	TRBJ2-2	TRBD2	-	TGTGCCAACAGCGGGAGGGCCCCGAACACCGGGGAGCTGTTTTTT	CANSGRAPNTGELFF
TRBV6-5	TRBJ2-3	TRBD2	-	TGTGCCAGCAGTTTAGCCGGGGGAGGGAGCTCAGATACGCAGTATTTT	CASSLAGGGSSDTQYF
TRBV10-2	TRBJ2-3	-	-	TGCGCCATCCGTGAGGCAGATACGCAGTATTTT	CAIREADTQYF
TRBV6-1	TRBJ2-1	-	large	TGTGCCAGCGGCCCCTCTAGCAACTACAATGAGCAGTTCTTC	CASGPSSNYNEQFF
TRBV4-1	TRBJ1-4	-	-	TGCGCCAGCAGCCAAGATCGTCAGCGTAATGAAAAACTGTTTTTT	CASSQDRQRNEKLFF
TRBV10-3	TRBJ2-3	-	-	TGTGCCGGGGGTGAGGCTGGCGGGGGCCAAGATACGCAGTATTTT	CAGGEAGGGQDTQYF
TRBV7-2	TRBJ2-5	-	-	TGTGCCAGCAGCTTGGGGCGGGAGACCCAGTACTTC	CASSLGRETQYF
TRBV4-1	TRBJ2-1	-	-	TGCGCCAGCAGCCGAGACATTTACAATGAGCAGTTCTTC	CASSRDIYNEQFF
TRBV6-1	TRBJ2-5	-	-	TGTGCCAGCAGTCCATGGGACGAAGAGACCCAGTACTTC	CASSPWDEETQYF
TRBV6-1	TRBJ2-3	-	-	TGTGCCAGCAGTGCGGGGTCCGGGGGCGGGGCCACAGATACGCAGTATTTC	CASSAGSGGGATDTQYF
TRBV6-5	TRBJ2-3	-	few	TGTGCCAGCAGTTACAGGAACACAGATACGCAGTATTTT	CASSYRNTDTQYF
TRBV4-1	TRBJ1-6	-	many	TGCGCCAGCAGCCAAGGGGGACGGTACTATAATTCACCCCTCCACTTT	CASSQGGRYYNSPLHF
TRBV6-1	TRBJ2-1	-	-	TGTGCCAGCAGCGACGCGGCCCGCCGCGGTGAGCAGTTCTTC	CASSDAARRGEQFF
TRBV6-1	TRBJ2-4	-	once	TGTGCCAGCAGCCCATTAGGACAGGGAGGGGACACCTACAATGAGCAGTACTTC	CASSPLGQGGDTYNEQYF
TRBV3-1	TRBJ2-1	TRBD2	-	TGTGTCAGCGCCCGGCGGGAGGGTAGGAATGAGCAGTTCTTC	CVSARREGRNEQFF
TRBV4-1	TRBJ2-4	-	-	TGCGCCAGCAGCCAGGGTCTGCGAACCAGCAGTATGCAGTATTTC	CASSQGLRTSSMQYF
TRBV6-1	TRBJ2-3	TRBD1	many	TGTGCCAGCAGTGAAGCCGGGACAGGGGTTGGGGATACGCAGTATTTT	CASSEAGTGVGDTQYF
TRBV10-2	TRBJ2-1	TRBD2	-	TGCGCCAGCAGTCGGACTAGCGGCCCCTACAATGAGCAGTTCTTC	CASSRTSGPYNEQFF
TRBV6-1	TRBJ2-7	-	-	TGTGCCAGCAGTATCGGGACTGCGTCCTACGAGCAGTACTTC	CASSIGTASYEQYF
TRBV11-2	TRBJ1-1	-	many	TGTGCCAGCAGCTTTTTGGCAGTCCCGAACACTGAAGCTTTCTTT	CASSFLAVPNTEAFF
TRBV5-1	TRBJ2-3	-	-	TGCGCCAGCAGCTTGGTCCGGGACTCCCACACAGATACGCAGTATTTT	CASSLVRDSHTDTQYF
TRBV12-3/TRBV12-4	TRBJ2-5	-	-	TGTGCCAGCAGATTTAAGGGAGGGGGGGGCCGTGTGCAGTACTTC	CASRFKGGGGRVQYF